Below are 30 T cell receptor beta chains sequenced from a single sample in a study of shared clonotypes between healthy human individuals. Method: immunoSEQ multiplex PCR; TCRdb's copy keeps in-frame clones and lacks some. The sample carries 2 million to 3 million clones, 93% recorded once. Sequencing input: naive CD4+ T cells from PBMCs. Subset denoted: CD45RA+ positively selected. Receptors originate from a man in his late teens or twenties in good health. Some clones in this sample may be carry-over from other donors' samples.

Turning to this clone: One end of the junction varies from germline; a read error may be responsible. J is TRBJ1-1 and V is TRBV6-1; perhaps TRBD1 as D (6 bases). CDR3 length equals 12 residues. Germline V gives CDR1 MNHNS, CDR2 SASEGT. This CDR3 is CANSEGDLPAFF. CDR3 nucleotides: TGTGCCAACAGTGAGGGGGACCTACCAGCTTTCTTT.

V and J are TRBV5-1 and TRBJ1-2; no clear D gene. V lost 0 bases to trimming and J lost 4 bases, with 10 bases between them. The CDR3 is 14 residues long. Germline assignment: CDR1 SGHRS and CDR2 YFSETQ. In DNA form, the CDR3 reads TGCGCCAGCAGCTTGGCCGTTGCCTCCTATGGCTACACCTTC. The encoded protein is CASSLAVASYGYTF. The entire variable domain, with the rest obtained from reference TRBV5-1 and TRBJ1-2, is as follows: KAGVTQTPRYLIKTRGQQVTLSCSPISGHRSVSWYQQTPGQGLQFLFEYFSETQRNKGNFPGRFSGRQFSNSRSEMNVSTLELGDSALYLCASSLAVASYGYTFGSGTRLTVV.

As to this clone: This CDR3 is also generated by other DNA sequences in the sample. The V call is TRBV7-2, the J call TRBJ1-2; 9 bases are a match to TRBD1. This CDR3 comprises 14 residues. The V and J ends lost 4 bases and 4 bases, in that order; junction bases with no gene match: 4. The germline gives CDR1 SGHTA, CDR2 FQGNSA. CDR3 in amino acids: CASSSQGAGYGYTF. Here the CDR3 DNA reads TGTGCCAGCAGCTCACAGGGGGCGGGCTATGGCTACACCTTC.

The CDR3 spells CASSPLTSGRAPYNEQFF. CDR3 DNA sequence: TGTGCCAGCAGTCCATTAACTAGCGGGAGGGCCCCCTACAATGAGCAGTTCTTC. The chain combines TRBV27 with TRBJ2-1; TRBD2 matches 13 bases. The germline CDR1 and CDR2 sequences are MNHEY and SMNVEV (reference sequence). The V and J ends lost 5 bases and 2 bases, in that order; junction bases with no gene match: 9. CDR3 length: 18 residues.

This clone was seen a few times. J is TRBJ2-7 and V is TRBV6-5; no firm D call. This CDR3 comprises 11 residues. V was pared by 2 bases and J by 6 bases, with 5 bases between. Looked up from germline, CDR1 is MNHEY and CDR2 is SVGAGI. CDR3 coding DNA: TGTGCCAGCAGTTACGAGACCGAGCAGTACTTC. Residues: CASSYETEQYF.

The chain links TRBV27 to TRBJ2-5, with 7 bases identical to TRBD2. CDR1 is MNHEY, CDR2 SMNVEV, per germline (reference sequence). V gave up 4 bases and J gave up 0 bases; unmatched junction bases: 2. The length of the CDR3 is 14 residues. The CDR3, as DNA: TGTGCCAGCAGTTGGGGGACTAACCAAGAGACCCAGTACTTC. Its translation: CASSWGTNQETQYF.

The genes are TRBV7-9 and TRBJ1-1, with a possible D match to TRBD1 (6 bases). The CDR3 contains 14 residues. Germline CDR1 reads SEHNR; CDR2 reads FQNEAQ (reference sequence). Deletions cut 5 bases from V and 6 bases from J, with 16 bases between. The CDR3 DNA is TGTGCCAGCAGCCGACACCAGGGGACCGCTGAAGCTTTCTTT. Amino acids: CASSRHQGTAEAFF.

This chain uses TRBV7-6 with TRBJ2-5, with 9 nucleotides matching TRBD1. The CDR3 is made up of 15 amino acids. Trimming took 5 bases from V and 0 from J; bases not matched to a gene: 4. Germline CDR1 and CDR2: SGHVS and FNYEAQ. CDR3: CASSLRDRDQETQYF. The CDR3 nucleotides are TGTGCCAGCAGCCTCAGGGACAGGGACCAAGAGACCCAGTACTTC.

This clone was recorded once. The chain links TRBV7-2 to TRBJ2-7; the D gene is possibly TRBD1 (7 bases). CDR3 length equals 13 residues. V lost 5 bases, J lost 2 bases, and 10 bases lay in between. Germline V gene data show CDR1 as SGHTA and CDR2 as FQGNSA. The CDR3 sequence is CASSPRGAYEQYF. The CDR3 DNA reads TGTGCCAGCAGCCCCAGGGGGGCCTACGAGCAGTACTTC. The whole variable domain, remainder taken from reference TRBV7-2 and TRBJ2-7, is GAGVSQSPSNKVTEKGKDVELRCDPISGHTALYWYRQSLGQGLEFLIYFQGNSAPDKSGLPSDRFSAERTGGSVSTLTIQRTQQEDSAVYLCASSPRGAYEQYFGPGTRLTVT.

This clone was observed a single time. V usage is TRBV10-1 and J usage is TRBJ2-3; D remains ambiguous. Germline V CDR1 and CDR2: WNHNN, SYGVQD (reference sequence). Deletions cut 2 bases from V and 3 bases from J, with 9 bases between. The CDR3 runs to 14 residues. The CDR3 reads CASSERVETDTQYF. For the CDR3, the DNA is TGCGCCAGCAGTGAGCGGGTGGAGACAGATACGCAGTATTTT.

The V and J genes are TRBV4-1 and TRBJ2-5; D is perhaps TRBD1 (5 bases). V dropped 0 bases and J dropped 2 bases, with 10 bases sitting between them. Germline V gives CDR1 MGHRA, CDR2 YSYEKL. This CDR3 region has 15 residues. The DNA of the CDR3 is TGCGCCAGCAGCCAAGATAGGGGCCGTCAAGAGACCCAGTACTTC. Its protein product is CASSQDRGRQETQYF.

The chain employs TRBV5-4 and TRBJ2-2; D is unclear. From germline, CDR1 is SGHNT and CDR2 YYREEE (reference sequence). The CDR3 length is 15 residues. The V end lost 1 base, the J end lost 6 bases, and 13 bases lay between the germline ends. CDR3 amino acids: CASSLPPTTPGELFF. CDR3 coding DNA: TGTGCCAGCAGCTTGCCCCCTACGACCCCCGGGGAGCTGTTTTTT.

The chain recombines TRBV4-1 with TRBJ1-1; a possible D gene is TRBD1 (5 bases). Germline loops: CDR1 MGHRA, CDR2 YSYEKL. The CDR3 has 13 amino acids. V lost 4 bases to trimming and J lost 6 bases, with 12 bases between them. This CDR3 is CASSPTGVPEAFF. In DNA, the CDR3 is TGCGCCAGCAGCCCCACAGGAGTCCCTGAAGCTTTCTTT.

The chain carries TRBV10-3 and TRBJ2-1; 13 nucleotides line up with TRBD2. This CDR3 contains 16 residues. V shed 2 bases and J 6 bases; nucleotides not matched to a gene: 4. CDR1 and CDR2 (germline): ENHRY, SYGVKD. The CDR3: CAISEGGLAGSNEQFF. The CDR3, as DNA: TGTGCCATCAGTGAGGGGGGACTAGCGGGGTCCAATGAGCAGTTCTTC.

The chain employs TRBV9 and TRBJ2-5; 12 positions agree with TRBD1. The ends lost 5 bases at V and 6 bases at J; junction bases unmatched: 8. Germline CDR1 SGDLS, CDR2 YYNGEE. The CDR3 covers 15 residues. The CDR3 loop is CASSSGTGGIKTQYF. For the CDR3, the DNA is TGTGCCAGCAGTTCAGGGACAGGGGGCATTAAGACCCAGTACTTC.

This chain links TRBV5-1 with TRBJ2-7; 7 bases are shared with TRBD1. Trimming cost V 4 bases and J 4 bases; bases outside gene matches: 14. Per germline, CDR1 SGHRS and CDR2 YFSETQ. The CDR3 runs to 16 residues. CDR3 DNA sequence: TGCGCCAGCAGCCCCGAAACCCCGGGACAGACTTACGAGCAGTACTTC. As protein: CASSPETPGQTYEQYF.

Points on this clone: Other DNA sequences within the sample encode an identical CDR3. The CDR3 reads CASSTRDRGNYGYTF. Written as DNA, the CDR3 is TGTGCCAGTAGTACGAGGGACAGGGGAAACTATGGCTACACCTTC. The chain carries TRBV19 and TRBJ1-2, with 10 bases identical to TRBD1. The germline gives CDR1 LNHDA, CDR2 SQIVND (reference sequence). The CDR3 has 15 residues. Trimming cost V 4 bases and J 2 bases; bases outside gene matches: 4.

The genes are TRBV7-9 and TRBJ2-1, with 10 bases aligning to TRBD1. The germline V gene has CDR1 SEHNR and CDR2 FQNEAQ (reference sequence). The CDR3 extends over 15 amino acids. Unmatched junction bases numbered 6, after V lost 5 bases and J lost 5 bases. DNA of the CDR3: TGTGCCAGCAGCCCGCGGGACAGGGGTAACAATGAGCAGTTCTTC. This translates into CASSPRDRGNNEQFF.

CDR3: CASSLSGSGTYEQYF. The CDR3 DNA follows: TGTGCCAGCAGCTTGTCTGGGTCGGGCACCTACGAGCAGTACTTC. The chain uses TRBV5-4 and TRBJ2-7, with D uncertain. Trimming took 1 base from V and 2 from J, leaving 13 bases between them. The CDR3 sequence is 15 residues long. In germline, CDR1 is SGHNT, CDR2 YYREEE (reference sequence).

This chain connects TRBV21-1 to TRBJ2-7; TRBD2 was called by the table and not checked on the DNA. TRBV21-1 is labeled a pseudogene. The CDR3 is 13 amino acids. The CDR3 reads CASSTGTPGEQYF. CDR3 nucleotides: TGTGCCAGCAGCACTGGGACTCCGGGAGAGCAGTACTTC.

V and J are TRBV2 and TRBJ2-7; 10 bases map to TRBD1. Germline V gene data show CDR1 as SNHLY and CDR2 as FYNNEI. The CDR3 sequence is 14 residues long. V was clipped by 5 bases and J by 3 bases; unmatched bases: 4. CDR3: CASSKGQGSYEQYF. As DNA, the CDR3 is TGTGCCAGCAGTAAGGGACAGGGGAGCTACGAGCAGTACTTC.

This chain uses TRBV14 with TRBJ2-1; D assignment may be TRBD1 or TRBD2 (5 bases each). Trimming took 4 bases from V and 6 from J, leaving 22 bases between them. Germline CDR1 is SGHDN and CDR2 is FVKESK. The CDR3 consists of 17 residues. CDR3 coding DNA: TGTGCCAGCAGCCCCACTTTGGGGGTGGGAGCACGCAATGAGCAGTTCTTC. It encodes CASSPTLGVGARNEQFF. Full variable domain (outside the CDR3, taken from reference TRBV14 and TRBJ2-1): EAGVTQFPSHSVIEKGQTVTLRCDPISGHDNLYWYRRVMGKEIKFLLHFVKESKQDESGMPNNRFLAERTGGTYSTLKVQPAELEDSGVYFCASSPTLGVGARNEQFFGPGTRLTVL.

The chain is built from TRBV7-8 and TRBJ1-4; no definite D call. Trimming left V 1 base short and J 7 bases short, with 13 bases between. Germline lookup yields CDR1 SGHVS and CDR2 FQNEAQ. The CDR3 consists of 15 residues. Here the CDR3 DNA reads TGTGCCAGCAGCTTAGGAGGGAGGCGCGGTGAAAAACTGTTTTTT. Protein sequence: CASSLGGRRGEKLFF. Together with reference TRBV7-8 and TRBJ1-4, the CDR3 gives the full variable domain: GAGVSQSPRYKVAKRGQDVALRCDPISGHVSLFWYQQALGQGPEFLTYFQNEAQLDKSGLPSDRFFAERPEGSVSTLKIQRTQQEDSAVYLCASSLGGRRGEKLFFGSGTQLSVL.

This clone came up once. V gene TRBV7-3 combines with J gene TRBJ1-2; D is possibly TRBD1 (5 bases). Trimming shortened V by 3 bases and J by 1 base, and 15 bases separated the two germline ends. Germline lookup yields CDR1 SGHTA and CDR2 FQGTGA. There are 16 residues in the CDR3. CDR3 coding DNA: TGTGCCAGCAGCTTTACGGGAGGGGACCTTAACTATGGCTACACCTTC. It yields the protein CASSFTGGDLNYGYTF.

This chain links TRBV6-5 with TRBJ2-5; TRBD2 is a possible D gene (6 bases). Germline values: CDR1 MNHEY, CDR2 SVGAGI. The V end was cut by 8 bases, the J end by 2 bases, with 15 bases between. This CDR3 contains 14 residues. CDR3 sequence reads: CASGASVLQETQYF. In DNA, the CDR3 is TGTGCCAGCGGGGCTAGCGTATTACAAGAGACCCAGTACTTC.

J is TRBJ1-4 and V is TRBV29-1; 9 nucleotides align to TRBD1. Trimming removed 4 bases from V and 7 bases from J; junction bases left unmatched: 7. This CDR3 comprises 14 residues. Germline V gene data show CDR1 as SQVTM and CDR2 as ANQGSEA. CDR3 amino acids: CSVARTGASEKLFF. The CDR3 bases are TGCAGCGTTGCCAGGACAGGGGCGAGTGAAAAACTGTTTTTT.

The chain carries TRBV5-1 and TRBJ2-3; D might be TRBD2 (5 bases). The germline gives CDR1 SGHRS, CDR2 YFSETQ. The V end lost 0 bases, the J end lost 1 base, and 15 bases lay between the germline ends. This CDR3 contains 17 residues. The CDR3 DNA reads TGCGCCAGCAGCTTGGTCTTGGGCGGGTCTGGCACAGATACGCAGTATTTT. Amino acid sequence: CASSLVLGGSGTDTQYF.

The CDR3 DNA is TGCGCCAGCAGCCTGGGGGGGCCGGGAGCTAACGAGCAGTACTTC. Translation gives CASSLGGPGANEQYF. The chain employs TRBV5-1 and TRBJ2-7; D may be TRBD2 (7 bases). CDR1 is SGHRS and CDR2 is YFSETQ in the germline V gene. CDR3 length: 15 residues. V lost 4 bases to trimming and J lost 5 bases, with 19 bases between them.

The rearrangement links TRBV7-9 to TRBJ2-3; 7 nucleotides line up with TRBD2. The CDR3 contains 15 residues. Germline V CDR1 and CDR2: SEHNR, FQNEAQ (reference sequence). V was pared by 2 bases and J by 4 bases, with 6 bases of the junction left unmatched. The CDR3 here is CASSLSLAEADTQYF. The CDR3 region has the DNA TGTGCCAGCAGCTTAAGTCTAGCGGAGGCAGATACGCAGTATTTT.

The chain recombines TRBV4-3 with TRBJ1-4; D is undetermined. Per the germline V gene, CDR1 is LGHNA and CDR2 is YSLEER. This CDR3 has 16 amino acids. V lost 0 bases to trimming and J lost 4 bases, with 12 bases between them. The CDR3 DNA sequence: TGCGCCAGCAGCCAAGATCTGTACAGCGATAATGAAAAACTGTTTTTT. Translating it yields CASSQDLYSDNEKLFF.